One and the same sample provided the 25 T cell receptor beta chains below, sequenced in a study of cytomegalovirus exposure and HLA in healthy donors. It was with 60 Vbeta and 13 Jbeta primers that the PCR ran. The method was immunoSEQ multiplex PCR; TCRdb's version includes in-frame clones alone and lacks a portion of them. Among some 200,000 clones listed, under 85% were seen once. Specimen: PBMCs. The receptors derive from a female donor in good health and CMV-seronegative.

The sample holds one count of this clone. The chain couples TRBV25-1 to TRBJ1-1; unclear D gene. The CDR3 is 13 amino acids. V was cut by 1 base and J by 11 bases, with 14 bases left in between. Germline CDR1 and CDR2: MGHDK and SYGVNS. The CDR3 region has the DNA TGTGCCAGCAGTGAATTGAACCCCATGCAGGCTTTCTTT. Residues: CASSELNPMQAFF.

Only one count was recorded for this clone. This chain links TRBV28 with TRBJ1-1, with D possibly TRBD1 on 6 matching bases. V was clipped by 6 bases and J by 2 bases, with 10 bases between them. CDR1 is MDHEN, CDR2 SYDVKM, per germline. The CDR3 spans 13 residues. The CDR3 here is CASRLTGNTEAFF. The CDR3 coding sequence is TGTGCCAGCAGGCTGACAGGCAACACTGAAGCTTTCTTT.

This sequence joins TRBV6-4 and TRBJ2-3, with TRBD2 matching 9 bases. CDR3 length: 16 amino acids. After removal of 3 bases from V and 2 bases from J, the junction contained 6 bases not matched to a gene. Per the germline V gene, CDR1 is MRHNA and CDR2 is SNTAGT. In DNA form, the CDR3 reads TGTGCCAGCAGTGAGTTCAGCGGGGGGTCCACAGATACGCAGTATTTT. Translating it yields CASSEFSGGSTDTQYF.

This chain connects TRBV7-2 to TRBJ1-2; 7 bases line up with TRBD1. V shed 0 bases and J 2 bases; nucleotides not matched to a gene: 3. Germline V gene data show CDR1 as SGHTA and CDR2 as FQGNSA. The CDR3 is 15 amino acids. The CDR3 sequence: CASSLAGGQNYGYTF. In DNA, the CDR3 is TGTGCCAGCAGCTTAGCGGGGGGACAGAACTATGGCTACACCTTC.

The chain combines TRBV14 with TRBJ1-1, with a possible D match to TRBD1 (5 bases). Germline assignment: CDR1 SGHDN and CDR2 FVKESK. This CDR3 is 15 amino acids long. The V and J ends lost 0 bases and 0 bases respectively, with 8 bases between them. The CDR3 reads CASSQERGMNTEAFF. CDR3 bases: TGTGCCAGCAGCCAAGAACGGGGGATGAACACTGAAGCTTTCTTT.

This chain connects TRBV6-5 to TRBJ1-2; 7 bases are a match to TRBD1. From germline, CDR1 is MNHEY and CDR2 SVGAGI. The CDR3 is 13 amino acids. V dropped 5 bases and J dropped 4; count of bases not matched to a gene: 4. In DNA, the CDR3 is TGTGCCAGCAGTGTCGGGACAGCCTATGGCTACACCTTC. This encodes CASSVGTAYGYTF.

The count of this clone is one. The DNA for the CDR3 is TGTGCCAGCAGCTTAGGGGGCGCCCGCCAAGAGACCCAGTACTTC. Translating it yields CASSLGGARQETQYF. The V and J genes are TRBV11-3 and TRBJ2-5; possible D gene TRBD1, 5 bases. Trimming cost V 1 base and J 1 base, with 10 bases left between them. Germline lookup yields CDR1 SGHNT and CDR2 YENEEA. The CDR3 is 15 residues long.

This chain joins TRBV7-9 and TRBJ2-7; 7 bases line up with TRBD2. Unmatched junction bases numbered 6, after V lost 2 bases and J lost 2 bases. The germline CDR1 and CDR2 sequences are SEHNR and FQNEAQ (reference sequence). The CDR3 spans 15 residues. The CDR3 DNA reads as TGTGCCAGCAGCTTATCGGCGGGAGCAGCCTACGAGCAGTACTTC. This gives the protein CASSLSAGAAYEQYF.

V gene TRBV2 combines with J gene TRBJ2-4, with D maybe TRBD1 (5 bases). V dropped 2 bases and J dropped 8 bases, with 16 bases sitting between them. CDR3 length: 15 amino acids. Per germline, CDR1 SNHLY and CDR2 FYNNEI. In DNA, the CDR3 is TGTGCCAGCAGTGAAATGATGGGTAAGGGGTACATTCAGTACTTC. Its protein product is CASSEMMGKGYIQYF.

V is TRBV7-9 and J is TRBJ2-1; D is uncertain. The germline gives CDR1 SEHNR, CDR2 FQNEAQ (reference sequence). This CDR3 has 15 residues. The V gene lost 1 base and the J gene lost 1 base, with 8 bases spanning the gap. The CDR3: CASSLDGISYNEQFF. In nucleotides, the CDR3 is TGTGCCAGCAGCTTAGATGGCATTTCCTACAATGAGCAGTTCTTC.

The chain combines TRBV2 with TRBJ1-2; 9 bases map to TRBD1. Per the germline V gene, CDR1 is SNHLY and CDR2 is FYNNEI. The CDR3 is 12 residues long. J gave up 10 bases and V 3 bases, and 3 bases lay outside the gene matches. Here the CDR3 DNA reads TGTGCCAGCAGTGAGGACAGGGGAAACTACACCTTC. The encoded protein is CASSEDRGNYTF.

A few counts support this clone. The genes are TRBV11-2 and TRBJ2-7, with a weak D call TRBD1 (5 bases). The V and J ends lost 5 bases and 3 bases respectively, with 17 bases between them. Germline V gene data show CDR1 as SGHAT and CDR2 as FQNNGV. CDR3 length equals 15 residues. The CDR3 sequence: CASSQIWGQVYEQYF. CDR3 in DNA: TGTGCCAGCAGCCAAATATGGGGCCAGGTCTACGAGCAGTACTTC.

This CDR3 is CASSWDSGSYNEQFF. CDR3 DNA: TGTGCCAGCAGCTGGGACAGCGGATCGTACAATGAGCAGTTCTTC. The chain has TRBV5-4 and TRBJ2-1; 7 bases agree with TRBD1. Trimming at V came to 3 bases and at J to 4 bases, leaving 7 bases not matched to a gene. The germline V gene has CDR1 SGHNT and CDR2 YYREEE (reference sequence). The CDR3 runs to 15 residues.

CDR3 DNA: TGTGCTAGTGGTTTTACATCGGCGGGGGAGGGCGACACCGGGGAGCTGTTTTTT. It codes for CASGFTSAGEGDTGELFF. The genes are TRBV12-5 and TRBJ2-2, with 7 bases matching TRBD2. The V gene end was trimmed by 3 bases and the J gene end by 3 bases; junction bases not matched to a gene: 13. This CDR3 has 18 residues. CDR1 and CDR2 (germline): LGHNT, FRNRAP.

This clone was counted only a few times. The V call is TRBV9, the J call TRBJ2-3; the D gene is possibly TRBD2 (6 bases). V gave up 3 bases and J gave up 0 bases, with 17 bases separating them. The germline CDR1 and CDR2 sequences are SGDLS and YYNGEE. This CDR3 has 17 amino acids. The CDR3 DNA sequence: TGTGCCAGCAGCGCCCCCGGGGGACTTTTAAGCACAGATACGCAGTATTTT. Translating it yields CASSAPGGLLSTDTQYF. The full variable domain, completed using reference TRBV9 and TRBJ2-3, is DSGVTQTPKHLITATGQRVTLRCSPRSGDLSVYWYQQSLDQGLQFLIQYYNGEERAKGNILERFSAQQFPDLHSELNLSSLELGDSALYFCASSAPGGLLSTDTQYFGPGTRLTVL.

The chain recombines TRBV5-1 with TRBJ1-1; D not resolved. V lost 1 base and J 3 bases, leaving 16 bases between the germline ends. CDR1 is SGHRS and CDR2 is YFSETQ in the germline V gene. This CDR3 spans 16 amino acids. CDR3 residues: CASSLSPGRRDTEAFF. Here the CDR3 DNA reads TGCGCCAGCAGCTTGAGCCCAGGTAGGAGGGACACTGAAGCTTTCTTT.

This chain links TRBV13 with TRBJ1-2; D might be TRBD1 (5 bases). Trimming stripped 3 bases from V and 4 bases from J, with 15 bases between. The CDR3 runs 15 residues. Germline V CDR1 and CDR2: PRHDT, FYEKMQ (reference sequence). DNA of the CDR3: TGTGCCAGCAGCTTGGGAGGGGCTTGGACCTATGGCTACACCTTC. Translation gives CASSLGGAWTYGYTF.

Written as DNA, the CDR3 is TGTGCCAGCAGCCTCAGGGGACAGAACACTGAAGCTTTCTTT. It specifies CASSLRGQNTEAFF. V is TRBV7-9 and J is TRBJ1-1, with TRBD1 as a possible D gene (6 bases). The germline CDR1 and CDR2 sequences are SEHNR and FQNEAQ (reference sequence). The CDR3 totals 14 residues. Trimming cost V 5 bases and J 1 base, with 11 bases left between them.

This chain connects TRBV5-5 to TRBJ1-2, with D unclear. The CDR3 is 15 amino acids. Germline V lookup: CDR1 SGHKS, CDR2 YYEKEE (reference sequence). V was clipped by 0 bases and J by 0 bases, with 9 bases between them. CDR3 amino acids: CASSLVGDSNYGYTF. The CDR3 coding sequence is TGTGCCAGCAGCTTGGTTGGAGATTCTAACTATGGCTACACCTTC.

V is TRBV14 and J is TRBJ2-5; 9 positions match TRBD2. CDR1 SGHDN and CDR2 FVKESK come from the germline V gene. CDR3 length: 17 residues. V was pared by 0 bases and J by 5 bases, with 10 bases of the junction left unmatched. In DNA, the CDR3 is TGTGCCAGCAGCCAAGATAAAAGGGCTAGCGGGGTCGAGACCCAGTACTTC. Encoded protein: CASSQDKRASGVETQYF.

The chain joins TRBV29-1 to TRBJ1-1; tentative D call: TRBD1 (6 bases). Per the germline V gene, CDR1 is SQVTM and CDR2 is ANQGSEA. V was shortened by 2 bases and J by 1 base, with 8 bases between the two germline ends. The CDR3 loop spans 13 amino acids. In nucleotides, the CDR3 is TGCAGCGTTGAAACAGGGCAGAACACTGAAGCTTTCTTT. As protein: CSVETGQNTEAFF.

The rearrangement links TRBV9 to TRBJ2-5; TRBD2 aligns across 7 bases. The germline V gene encodes CDR1 SGDLS and CDR2 YYNGEE. J was trimmed by 5 bases and V by 3 bases; bases with no gene match: 10. This CDR3 is 15 amino acids long. CDR3 residues: CASSADGGSMETQYF. CDR3 nucleotide sequence: TGTGCCAGCAGCGCCGACGGGGGGTCGATGGAGACCCAGTACTTC.

This clone was picked up one time. This chain joins TRBV28 and TRBJ2-4; D is unclear. The CDR3 extends over 13 amino acids. Germline CDR1 is MDHEN and CDR2 is SYDVKM. V was clipped by 8 bases and J by 0 bases, with 8 bases between them. CDR3 region: CASFDIAKNIQYF. Written as DNA, the CDR3 is TGTGCCAGCTTCGACATAGCCAAAAACATTCAGTACTTC.

The genes are TRBV14 and TRBJ1-2; D remains ambiguous. CDR3 size: 15 residues. From germline, CDR1 is SGHDN and CDR2 FVKESK. Trimming shortened V by 0 bases and J by 8 bases, and 16 bases separated the two germline ends. CDR3 bases: TGTGCCAGCAGCCAAGAACTAGGTCCTAGCAGCGGCTACACCTTC. This translates into CASSQELGPSSGYTF.

CDR3 nucleotide sequence: TGTGCCTGGACGACAGGGGGCGAGGAAAAACTGTTTTTT. It translates to CAWTTGGEEKLFF. The chain combines TRBV30 with TRBJ1-4; TRBD1 aligns across 10 bases. V lost 4 bases and J lost 8; bases outside the gene matches: 4. In germline, CDR1 is GTSNPN, CDR2 SVGIG (reference sequence). The CDR3 loop spans 13 amino acids.